What follows are 32 T cell receptor beta chains derived from one specimen sequenced in a study of cytomegalovirus exposure and HLA in healthy donors (dated by TCRdb to 2015 to 2018). Libraries came from the immunoSEQ multiplex PCR assay. A mixture of 60 forward primers for TCR Vbeta segments and 13 reverse primers for TCR Jbeta segments was used in the multiplex PCR. In TCRdb, the immuneACCESS table is reduced to in-frame sequences with V and J assigned. These tables do not hold every clone; where another copy was compared, an unresolved V gene accounts for under half, and the others remain unexplained. This sample holds fewer than 120,000 clones; around 85% were observed only once. The ten largest clones capture 6.2% of the sample. The specimen sequenced was PBMCs. These receptors originate from a man aged 25-45 years in good health and CMV-seropositive.

This chain uses TRBV6-1 with TRBJ1-4, with a tentative D call TRBD1 (5 bases). V was pared by 2 bases and J by 0 bases, with 7 bases between. The CDR3 is 15 amino acids. The V gene's germline CDR1 is MNHNS and CDR2 SASEGT. CDR3 coding DNA: TGTGCCAGCAGTGAACCGGGGGCAACTAATGAAAAACTGTTTTTT. It encodes CASSEPGATNEKLFF.

This clone appeared once. The rearrangement joins TRBV5-6 to TRBJ2-3, with TRBD2 identical over 11 bases. The junction had 10 bases not matched to a gene; V was cut back by 4 bases and J by 6 bases. CDR1 is SGHDT and CDR2 is YYEEEE in the germline V gene. The CDR3 extends over 16 amino acids. The CDR3 sequence is CASSPWTSGRVDTQYF. CDR3 DNA: TGTGCCAGCAGCCCGTGGACTAGCGGGCGGGTCGATACGCAGTATTTT.

The genes are TRBV11-2 and TRBJ2-3; D not certain. The CDR3 runs to 14 residues. Germline V gene data show CDR1 as SGHAT and CDR2 as FQNNGV. The ends were cut back, 4 bases at V and 2 bases at J, with 10 bases in the middle. CDR3 sequence: CASSSIELTDTQYF. CDR3 bases: TGTGCCAGCAGCTCCATAGAACTCACAGATACGCAGTATTTT.

Here the CDR3 DNA reads TGTGCCAGCAGCTTTCTTGGACCGGGACAGCCAAGGATAGAGCAGTACTTC. This gives the protein CASSFLGPGQPRIEQYF. The chain couples TRBV7-9 to TRBJ2-7, with 7 bases fitting TRBD1. Germline loops: CDR1 SEHNR, CDR2 FQNEAQ (reference sequence). J gave up 7 bases and V 3 bases, and 18 bases lay outside the gene matches. The CDR3 length is 17 residues. The variable domain in full, completed from reference TRBV7-9 and TRBJ2-7, reads DTGVSQNPRHKITKRGQNVTFRCDPISEHNRLYWYRQTLGQGPEFLTYFQNEAQLEKSRLLSDRFSAERPKGSFSTLEIQRTEQGDSAMYLCASSFLGPGQPRIEQYFGPGTRLTVT.

The chain links TRBV5-1 to TRBJ2-5, with a possible D match to TRBD2 (6 bases). Looked up from germline, CDR1 is SGHRS and CDR2 is YFSETQ. This CDR3 spans 17 amino acids. The germline V and J ends were trimmed by 3 bases and 5 bases, with 23 bases remaining between them. CDR3 region: CASSSEGLAGPTETQYF. For the CDR3, the DNA is TGCGCCAGCAGCTCCGAGGGCTTGGCGGGGCCTACGGAGACCCAGTACTTC. The full variable domain, completed using reference TRBV5-1 and TRBJ2-5, is KAGVTQTPRYLIKTRGQQVTLSCSPISGHRSVSWYQQTPGQGLQFLFEYFSETQRNKGNFPGRFSGRQFSNSRSEMNVSTLELGDSALYLCASSSEGLAGPTETQYFGPGTRLLVL.

Of note for this clone: A read error may produce the germline difference seen at one junction end. The gene calls are TRBV7-7 and TRBJ2-1; D gene ambiguous. The CDR3 is made up of 14 amino acids. Germline CDR1 SSHAT, CDR2 FNYEAQ (reference sequence). In DNA form, the CDR3 reads TGTGCTAGCAGCTTAGACGGCGAGGATAATGAGCAGTTCTTC. Protein: CASSLDGEDNEQFF.

The V gene is TRBV7-6, the J gene TRBJ2-7; TRBD2 might be the D (6 bases). Trimming shortened V by 5 bases and J by 3 bases, and 17 bases separated the two germline ends. Germline values: CDR1 SGHVS, CDR2 FNYEAQ. The CDR3 spans 15 residues. CDR3 sequence reads: CASSGSGVPLYEQYF. The DNA for the CDR3 is TGTGCCAGCAGCGGATCGGGGGTACCTCTCTACGAGCAGTACTTC.

This clone appeared a single time. The chain uses TRBV10-2 and TRBJ2-2, with TRBD2 identical over 7 bases. CDR1 is WSHSY, CDR2 SAAADI, per germline. Losses at the gene ends were 7 bases for V and 4 bases for J; bases not matched to a gene: 9. The CDR3 loop spans 15 amino acids. The CDR3 sequence: CASTYAGEGTGELFF. The CDR3 DNA sequence: TGCGCCAGCACCTACGCGGGGGAGGGCACCGGGGAGCTGTTTTTT.

This chain connects TRBV7-8 to TRBJ1-1; D unresolved. In germline, CDR1 is SGHVS, CDR2 FQNEAQ. This CDR3 is 14 amino acids long. Between the trimmed V and J ends, which lost 4 bases and 0 bases, there was a span of 9 bases. The CDR3 spells CASSSSGVNTEAFF. CDR3 nucleotide sequence: TGTGCCAGCAGCTCAAGCGGAGTGAACACTGAAGCTTTCTTT.

The rearrangement links TRBV6-5 to TRBJ2-7; TRBD2 matches at 7 bases. J gave up 2 bases and V 6 bases, and 7 bases lay outside the gene matches. The V gene's germline CDR1 is MNHEY and CDR2 SVGAGI. The CDR3 spans 14 residues. CDR3 amino acids: CASRVGGRAYEQYF. CDR3 bases: TGTGCCAGCAGGGTGGGGGGGAGAGCCTACGAGCAGTACTTC.

This clone was seen only a few times. The gene calls are TRBV6-5 and TRBJ1-2; D remains ambiguous. The CDR3 is 14 residues long. V shed 0 bases and J shed 6 bases, with 11 bases lying between them. The V gene's germline CDR1 is MNHEY and CDR2 SVGAGI. The CDR3 DNA reads TGTGCCAGCAGTTACTCCCCAGGTCCCGATGGCTACACCTTC. It codes for CASSYSPGPDGYTF.

This clone was counted once. The chain links TRBV19 to TRBJ1-2; TRBD1 matches 7 bases. The CDR3 runs to 15 residues. J lost 4 bases, V lost 11 bases, and 16 bases had no gene match. The V gene's germline CDR1 is LNHDA and CDR2 SQIVND (reference sequence). The CDR3 region is CASKLGTGDPYGYTF. The CDR3 DNA is TGTGCCTCCAAATTAGGTACAGGGGACCCCTATGGCTACACCTTC.

The chain is built from TRBV9 and TRBJ2-7; TRBD2 might be the D (5 bases). V was trimmed by 0 bases and J by 2 bases, leaving 9 bases between them. CDR3 length equals 14 residues. The germline V gene has CDR1 SGDLS and CDR2 YYNGEE. The CDR3 nucleotides read TGTGCCAGCAGCGTAGCTACCGGGACCTACGAGCAGTACTTC. The encoded protein is CASSVATGTYEQYF.

The sample holds one count of this clone. This rearrangement joins TRBV25-1 to TRBJ2-7; D possibly corresponds to TRBD1 (6 bases). The CDR3 length is 16 residues. Germline V lookup: CDR1 MGHDK, CDR2 SYGVNS. Trimming removed 6 bases at V and 1 base at J, with 19 bases between. The CDR3 loop is CASSGARDTISYEQYF. DNA for the CDR3: TGTGCCAGCAGCGGGGCCCGGGACACGATATCCTACGAGCAGTACTTC.

This clone has only a few counts. The chain couples TRBV6-1 to TRBJ1-6; perhaps TRBD1 as D (6 bases). CDR3 length equals 14 residues. Per germline, CDR1 MNHNS and CDR2 SASEGT. Between the trimmed V and J ends, which lost 5 bases and 10 bases, there was a span of 15 bases. DNA of the CDR3: TGTGCCAGCAGTCCCACAGGGATGGGGTCACCCCTCCACTTT. Translating gives CASSPTGMGSPLHF.

This clone occurred once. CDR3 sequence (DNA): TGTGCCAGTAGCCAGCCCAACAGTTACACTGAAGCTTTCTTT. It specifies CASSQPNSYTEAFF. This chain joins TRBV19 and TRBJ1-1; D is unclear. The germline V gene has CDR1 LNHDA and CDR2 SQIVND (reference sequence). The V gene lost 6 bases and the J gene lost 3 bases, with 14 bases spanning the gap. CDR3 length equals 14 residues. Complete variable domain (other parts from reference TRBV19 and TRBJ1-1): DGGITQSPKYLFRKEGQNVTLSCEQNLNHDAMYWYRQDPGQGLRLIYYSQIVNDFQKGDIAEGYSVSREKKESFPLTVTSAQKNPTAFYLCASSQPNSYTEAFFGQGTRLTVV.

The gene calls are TRBV7-3 and TRBJ2-3; D possibly corresponds to TRBD2 (6 bases). V lost 6 bases to trimming and J lost 0 bases, with 16 bases between them. The CDR3 spans 16 residues. Germline V gene lookup returns CDR1 SGHTA and CDR2 FQGTGA. Here the CDR3 reads CASSKLASISTDTQYF. The CDR3 region has the DNA TGTGCCAGCAGTAAACTAGCCTCGATTAGCACAGATACGCAGTATTTT.

This sequence joins TRBV27 and TRBJ1-2, with 9 bases fitting TRBD1. The CDR3 is 13 residues long. The ends lost 6 bases at V and 4 bases at J; junction bases unmatched: 3. Germline values: CDR1 MNHEY, CDR2 SMNVEV (reference sequence). CDR3 in DNA: TGTGCCAGCAGACCGACAGGGGGCTATGGCTACACCTTC. It codes for CASRPTGGYGYTF.

The V call is TRBV9, the J call TRBJ1-2; TRBD1 matches at 12 bases. The CDR3 has 17 residues. V lost 0 bases to trimming and J lost 4 bases; unmatched junction nucleotides: 7. Germline CDR1 and CDR2: SGDLS and YYNGEE. The CDR3 sequence: CASSVERGTGGGYGYTF. CDR3 bases: TGTGCCAGCAGCGTAGAAAGGGGGACAGGGGGCGGCTATGGCTACACCTTC.

The chain combines TRBV6-1 with TRBJ1-1; D may be TRBD1 (5 bases). V shed 5 bases and J shed 1 base, with 8 bases lying between them. This CDR3 contains 13 residues. The germline V gene encodes CDR1 MNHNS and CDR2 SASEGT. CDR3 coding DNA: TGTGCCAGCAGTCTTACAGGGAACACTGAAGCTTTCTTT. Protein product: CASSLTGNTEAFF.

V is TRBV4-1 and J is TRBJ2-1; no definite D call. CDR3 length: 15 amino acids. CDR1 MGHRA and CDR2 YSYEKL come from the germline V gene. V lost 0 bases, J lost 6 bases, and 12 bases lay in between. CDR3 DNA sequence: TGCGCCAGCAGCCAAGATACGCCCGTCGGCAATGAGCAGTTCTTC. Its protein is CASSQDTPVGNEQFF.

The chain is built from TRBV27 and TRBJ2-1; 7 nucleotides agree with TRBD2. Germline-derived CDR1 and CDR2 are MNHEY and SMNVEV (reference sequence). J was trimmed by 6 bases and V by 1 base; bases with no gene match: 15. The length of the CDR3 is 18 residues. CDR3 region: CASSLFSLTRPGGNEQFF. The DNA of the CDR3 is TGTGCCAGCAGTTTATTCTCACTGACTAGGCCGGGAGGCAATGAGCAGTTCTTC.

The rearrangement joins TRBV15 to TRBJ2-7, with D perhaps matching TRBD1 (7 bases). Germline CDR1 is LNHNV and CDR2 is YYDKDF (reference sequence). The CDR3 has 15 residues. The V end was cut by 0 bases, the J end by 7 bases, with 16 bases between. Here the CDR3 reads CATSRDLEGAGEQYF. The CDR3 DNA reads TGTGCCACCAGCAGAGATTTAGAGGGGGCGGGGGAGCAGTACTTC.

The chain couples TRBV14 to TRBJ2-5, with D possibly TRBD2 on 5 matching bases. This CDR3 is built from 14 residues. Germline V lookup: CDR1 SGHDN, CDR2 FVKESK. V lost 0 bases, J lost 6 bases, and 11 bases lay in between. The CDR3 here is CASSQDLAGQTQYF. In DNA form, the CDR3 reads TGTGCCAGCAGCCAAGATCTGGCGGGTCAGACCCAGTACTTC. Looking up the rest from reference TRBV14 and TRBJ2-5 gives the full variable domain: EAGVTQFPSHSVIEKGQTVTLRCDPISGHDNLYWYRRVMGKEIKFLLHFVKESKQDESGMPNNRFLAERTGGTYSTLKVQPAELEDSGVYFCASSQDLAGQTQYFGPGTRLLVL.

The V gene is TRBV9, the J gene TRBJ2-7, with 7 bases lining up with TRBD1. Germline values: CDR1 SGDLS, CDR2 YYNGEE. V trimming: 3 bases; J trimming: 4 bases; junction bases outside the gene matches: 10. The CDR3 is 15 amino acids. The CDR3 here is CASSATQTGPYEQYF. CDR3 DNA: TGTGCCAGCAGCGCCACCCAGACAGGGCCGTACGAGCAGTACTTC.

CDR3 sequence reads: CASSEQGFDTEAFF. CDR3 coding DNA: TGCGCCAGCAGCGAACAGGGTTTCGACACTGAAGCTTTCTTT. J is TRBJ1-1 and V is TRBV5-1; possibly TRBD1 for D (6 bases). V was shortened by 4 bases and J by 3 bases, with 13 bases between the two germline ends. CDR1 is SGHRS, CDR2 YFSETQ, per germline. CDR3 size: 14 residues.

This sequence joins TRBV30 and TRBJ2-7, with 9 bases that match TRBD1. The J segment lost 2 bases and the V segment lost 0 bases, leaving 5 bases of the junction unmatched. CDR1 is GTSNPN and CDR2 is SVGIG in the germline V gene (reference sequence). This CDR3 contains 15 residues. The chain's CDR3 is CAWSVLGQGAYEQYF. The CDR3 nucleotides read TGTGCCTGGAGTGTACTGGGACAGGGCGCCTACGAGCAGTACTTC.

This chain uses TRBV28 with TRBJ1-2; D is unresolved. Trimming removed 6 bases at V and 4 bases at J, with 9 bases between. Germline CDR1 is MDHEN and CDR2 is SYDVKM. The CDR3 extends over 12 amino acids. The CDR3, as DNA: TGTGCCAGCAGCCCGGAGATCTATGGCTACACCTTC. This codes for CASSPEIYGYTF.

The rearrangement uses TRBV5-1 and TRBJ2-3; TRBD1 matches at 7 bases. With V trimmed by 5 bases and J by 4 bases, 13 bases remained unmatched. CDR1 is SGHRS and CDR2 is YFSETQ in the germline V gene. The length of the CDR3 is 16 residues. CDR3 DNA: TGCGCCAGCAGGGTAGCACCGGGACAGCCGCCAGATACGCAGTATTTT. This encodes CASRVAPGQPPDTQYF.

The chain employs TRBV25-1 and TRBJ1-6; no firm D call. Trimming stripped 1 base from V and 0 bases from J, with 7 bases between. CDR3 length equals 16 residues. Per the germline V gene, CDR1 is MGHDK and CDR2 is SYGVNS. The CDR3 nucleotides read TGTGCCAGCAGTGAATCTATCAACTCCTATAATTCACCCCTCCACTTT. It specifies CASSESINSYNSPLHF.

The J gene is TRBJ1-6, the V gene TRBV6-1; no firm D call. Looked up from germline, CDR1 is MNHNS and CDR2 is SASEGT. Between the trimmed V and J ends, which lost 5 bases and 8 bases, there was a span of 10 bases. The CDR3 is made up of 13 amino acids. The DNA of the CDR3 is TGTGCCAGCAGTCCAAACAGAGATTCACCCCTCCACTTT. Translating gives CASSPNRDSPLHF.

The genes are TRBV15 and TRBJ2-7; 11 bases match TRBD1. The CDR3 is made up of 16 amino acids. V trimming: 2 bases; J trimming: 3 bases; junction bases outside the gene matches: 6. The germline gives CDR1 LNHNV, CDR2 YYDKDF (reference sequence). In DNA form, the CDR3 reads TGTGCCACCAGCAGATGGGGACAGGGGGATTTCTACGAGCAGTACTTC. Amino acid sequence: CATSRWGQGDFYEQYF. Combining the CDR3 with reference TRBV15 and TRBJ2-7 gives the whole variable domain DAMVIQNPRYQVTQFGKPVTLSCSQTLNHNVMYWYQQKSSQAPKLLFHYYDKDFNNEADTPDNFQSRRPNTSFCFLDIRSPGLGDTAMYLCATSRWGQGDFYEQYFGPGTRLTVT.